These 28 T cell receptor beta chains share one sample of origin, sequenced in a study of shared clonotypes between healthy human individuals. Only in-frame clones appear in the TCRdb table, and some are missing; sequencing was by immunoSEQ multiplex PCR. The data contain 2,500,000 or so clones, over 85% of them singletons. Sequenced input: naive CD4+ T cells sorted from blood. Stated subset: CD45RA+ positively selected. The receptor set was obtained from a man younger than 30 in good health.

The chain joins TRBV6-1 to TRBJ1-2; 7 nucleotides agree with TRBD1. Germline CDR1 MNHNS, CDR2 SASEGT. This CDR3 has 12 amino acids. The ends lost 8 bases at V and 8 bases at J; junction bases unmatched: 8. Here the CDR3 reads CASQRGDRGYTF. CDR3 nucleotides: TGTGCCAGCCAAAGGGGGGACAGAGGCTACACCTTC.

This clone has only one observation. The V gene is TRBV18, the J gene TRBJ2-1; the D is unclear. The CDR3 loop spans 12 amino acids. Germline loops: CDR1 KGHSH, CDR2 LQKENI. Trimming stripped 8 bases from V and 4 bases from J, with 9 bases between. The chain's CDR3 is CASTPRYNEQFF. As DNA, the CDR3 is TGTGCCAGCACCCCGCGATACAATGAGCAGTTCTTC.

As concerns this clone: Other DNA sequences in this specimen translate into the identical CDR3. This rearrangement joins TRBV30 to TRBJ2-7; D not resolved. CDR3 length equals 11 residues. Germline CDR1 and CDR2: GTSNPN and SVGIG (reference sequence). V lost 4 bases and J 1 base, leaving 5 bases between the germline ends. CDR3 sequence (DNA): TGTGCCTGGAAAGAGTCCTACGAGCAGTACTTC. It yields the protein CAWKESYEQYF.

The gene calls are TRBV6-5 and TRBJ2-5, with a weak D call TRBD1 (6 bases). TRBJ2-7 matches the DNA end more closely, so the J call is doubtful. This CDR3 region has 12 residues. Germline V gene data show CDR1 as MNHEY and CDR2 as SVGAGI. The CDR3 spells CASSRGGYEQYF. CDR3 in DNA: TGTGCCAGCAGCCGAGGGGGTTACGAGCAGTACTTC.

This clone appeared a single time. Here the CDR3 reads CASSGIRQPQHF. The CDR3 coding sequence is TGCGCCAGCAGTGGAATCAGGCAGCCCCAGCATTTT. The rearrangement links TRBV10-2 to TRBJ1-5; D is undetermined. Trimming cost V 4 bases and J 7 bases, with 8 bases left between them. The CDR3 contains 12 residues. Germline CDR1 reads WSHSY; CDR2 reads SAAADI.

Regarding this clone: This CDR3 is also generated by other DNA sequences in the sample. The rearrangement joins TRBV9 to TRBJ1-1; D is undetermined. This CDR3 comprises 13 residues. The V end was cut by 0 bases, the J end by 1 base, with 4 bases between. Germline lookup yields CDR1 SGDLS and CDR2 YYNGEE. The CDR3 DNA follows: TGTGCCAGCAGCGTAGAGGGGAACACTGAAGCTTTCTTT. Its protein product is CASSVEGNTEAFF.

This clone has just one count. The chain employs TRBV30 and TRBJ1-1, with TRBD1 as a possible D gene (6 bases). The CDR3 has 15 amino acids. V shed 3 bases and J shed 4 bases, with 18 bases lying between them. CDR1 is GTSNPN and CDR2 is SVGIG in the germline V gene (reference sequence). The CDR3, as DNA: TGTGCCTGGAGCCTGAAAACAGGGAGACCCACTGAAGCTTTCTTT. Translated: CAWSLKTGRPTEAFF.

The rearrangement uses TRBV28 and TRBJ2-2; D remains unclear. The germline V and J ends were trimmed by 3 bases and 13 bases, with 12 bases remaining between them. Germline loops: CDR1 MDHEN, CDR2 SYDVKM. The CDR3 is 12 amino acids. CDR3 sequence: CASSFKGNVLFF. As DNA, the CDR3 is TGTGCCAGCAGTTTTAAAGGGAATGTGCTGTTTTTT.

The rearrangement joins TRBV6-6 to TRBJ1-5; D remains ambiguous. Germline V gene lookup returns CDR1 MNHNY and CDR2 SVGAGI (reference sequence). Trimming shortened V by 5 bases and J by 7 bases, and 12 bases separated the two germline ends. This CDR3 spans 13 amino acids. As DNA, the CDR3 is TGTGCCAGCAGTACTAATGAGGGCCAGCCCCAGCATTTT. This sequence encodes CASSTNEGQPQHF.

The genes are TRBV9 and TRBJ1-1, with D possibly matching TRBD1 (6 bases). Germline V gene data show CDR1 as SGDLS and CDR2 as YYNGEE. Trimming left V 0 bases short and J 4 bases short, with 13 bases between. The CDR3 covers 15 residues. The CDR3 protein is CASSVDPGVGTEAFF. CDR3 nucleotide sequence: TGTGCCAGCAGCGTAGATCCAGGGGTGGGCACTGAAGCTTTCTTT.

The chain links TRBV29-1 to TRBJ1-1, with 7 nucleotides matching TRBD1. This CDR3 contains 15 residues. Germline V lookup: CDR1 SQVTM, CDR2 ANQGSEA. J was trimmed by 4 bases and V by 4 bases; bases with no gene match: 12. The CDR3 DNA reads TGCAGCGTTGGCAGGCTGAGTGCAGGGGGCACTGAAGCTTTCTTT. This sequence encodes CSVGRLSAGGTEAFF.

The chain is built from TRBV30 and TRBJ2-1, with 9 bases matching TRBD2. This CDR3 comprises 15 residues. The V gene end was trimmed by 1 base and the J gene end by 3 bases; junction bases not matched to a gene: 4. CDR1 and CDR2 (germline): GTSNPN, SVGIG (reference sequence). The CDR3 nucleotides are TGTGCCTGGAGTGACCTAGCGGGGTACTACAATGAGCAGTTCTTC. It translates to CAWSDLAGYYNEQFF. The whole variable domain, remainder taken from reference TRBV30 and TRBJ2-1, is SQTIHQWPATLVQPVGSPLSLECTVEGTSNPNLYWYRQAAGRGLQLLFYSVGIGQISSEVPQNLSASRPQDRQFILSSKKLLLSDSGFYLCAWSDLAGYYNEQFFGPGTRLTVL.

The rearrangement links TRBV14 to TRBJ2-2; 7 bases are a match to TRBD1. Germline V gene lookup returns CDR1 SGHDN and CDR2 FVKESK. After removal of 6 bases from V and 5 bases from J, the junction contained 12 bases not matched to a gene. This CDR3 spans 16 amino acids. CDR3 sequence: CASSLRDSRITGELFF. CDR3 sequence (DNA): TGTGCCAGCAGTCTTAGGGACAGCAGAATTACCGGGGAGCTGTTTTTT.

This clone was counted a single time. V usage is TRBV11-2 and J usage is TRBJ1-5; D remains ambiguous. The CDR3 contains 15 residues. Germline values: CDR1 SGHAT, CDR2 FQNNGV. Trimming removed 5 bases from V and 2 bases from J, with 13 bases in between. The CDR3 protein is CASSLDPRRNQPQHF. The CDR3 DNA follows: TGTGCCAGCAGCCTGGACCCAAGGCGCAATCAGCCCCAGCATTTT.

The sample holds one count of this clone. The chain uses TRBV5-1 and TRBJ2-7; no definite D call. This CDR3 has 11 residues. Germline assignment: CDR1 SGHRS and CDR2 YFSETQ. The V gene lost 3 bases and the J gene lost 6 bases, with 7 bases spanning the gap. This CDR3 is CASSSAAEQYF. The CDR3 bases are TGCGCCAGCAGCTCGGCTGCCGAGCAGTACTTC. Full variable domain (remainder filled in from reference TRBV5-1 and TRBJ2-7): KAGVTQTPRYLIKTRGQQVTLSCSPISGHRSVSWYQQTPGQGLQFLFEYFSETQRNKGNFPGRFSGRQFSNSRSEMNVSTLELGDSALYLCASSSAAEQYFGPGTRLTVT.

The chain combines TRBV10-3 with TRBJ2-5, with D maybe TRBD1 (6 bases). V lost 4 bases and J lost 2, with 20 bases in between. This CDR3 spans 17 amino acids. Germline V gene lookup returns CDR1 ENHRY and CDR2 SYGVKD. CDR3 sequence (DNA): TGTGCCATCAGTGGGCTAGGGGGTCAGGGGATACAAGAGACCCAGTACTTC. Its translation: CAISGLGGQGIQETQYF.

The J gene is TRBJ1-2, the V gene TRBV30, with D possibly matching TRBD1 (5 bases). The ends were cut back, 8 bases at V and 8 bases at J, with 12 bases in the middle. Per the germline V gene, CDR1 is GTSNPN and CDR2 is SVGIG (reference sequence). This CDR3 region has 10 residues. CDR3 DNA sequence: TGTGCCCAAGGGGTAAAAGGCTACACCTTC. Translation gives CAQGVKGYTF.

The chain recombines TRBV5-4 with TRBJ2-3; D may be TRBD1 (6 bases). This CDR3 spans 15 amino acids. Trimming took 3 bases from V and 3 from J, leaving 14 bases between them. CDR1 and CDR2 from the germline V gene are SGHNT and YYREEE (reference sequence). CDR3 in amino acids: CASSSGPRGTDTQYF. Written as DNA, the CDR3 is TGTGCCAGCAGCTCCGGACCAAGGGGGACAGATACGCAGTATTTT.

This chain connects TRBV19 to TRBJ1-4; no firm D call. Trimming took off 5 bases at V and 3 bases at J, with 10 bases between the two ends. Germline assignment: CDR1 LNHDA and CDR2 SQIVND (reference sequence). The CDR3 sequence is 14 residues long. The CDR3 reads CASSRREANEKLFF. CDR3 DNA sequence: TGTGCCAGTAGTCGGAGGGAAGCTAATGAAAAACTGTTTTTT.

The count of this clone is one. At the DNA level, this CDR3 is encoded by other sequences in the same sample as well. The J gene is TRBJ1-4, the V gene TRBV11-2; no definite D call. This CDR3 has 15 amino acids. Trimming pared 1 base from V and 2 bases from J, leaving 8 bases between. The germline V gene encodes CDR1 SGHAT and CDR2 FQNNGV. CDR3 coding DNA: TGTGCCAGCAGCTTAGGAAGGGCGACTAATGAAAAACTGTTTTTT. It codes for CASSLGRATNEKLFF.

The CDR3 is CASSTDRGTYEQYF. The CDR3 DNA is TGTGCCAGTAGTACTGACAGGGGAACCTACGAGCAGTACTTC. The J gene is TRBJ2-7, the V gene TRBV19; 8 bases match TRBD1. There are 14 residues in the CDR3. Germline V gene data show CDR1 as LNHDA and CDR2 as SQIVND (reference sequence). Losses at the gene ends were 4 bases for V and 2 bases for J; bases not matched to a gene: 4.

The chain carries TRBV19 and TRBJ2-5; tentative D call: TRBD2 (6 bases). This CDR3 is 15 amino acids long. V lost 3 bases to trimming and J lost 2 bases, with 13 bases between them. Germline V gene lookup returns CDR1 LNHDA and CDR2 SQIVND (reference sequence). CDR3 sequence (DNA): TGTGCCAGTAGTATGGGGCGGGGCAATCAAGAGACCCAGTACTTC. This codes for CASSMGRGNQETQYF.

V usage is TRBV7-9 and J usage is TRBJ1-1; TRBD1 might be the D (5 bases). This CDR3 is built from 17 residues. Germline CDR1 is SEHNR and CDR2 is FQNEAQ (reference sequence). Trimming took off 5 bases at V and 0 bases at J, with 19 bases between the two ends. CDR3 sequence reads: CASSPTSGGVLNTEAFF. The CDR3 DNA sequence: TGTGCCAGCAGCCCCACGAGTGGGGGGGTCCTGAACACTGAAGCTTTCTTT.

This sequence joins TRBV7-8 and TRBJ2-1; D remains ambiguous. CDR1 and CDR2 (germline): SGHVS, FQNEAQ. V lost 1 base and J lost 7, with 5 bases in between. CDR3 length equals 12 residues. CDR3 in amino acids: CASSLEQNEQFF. DNA of the CDR3: TGTGCCAGCAGCTTAGAACAAAATGAGCAGTTCTTC.

This clone was detected once. The J gene is TRBJ2-5, the V gene TRBV30, with a tentative D call TRBD1 (6 bases). Germline CDR1 GTSNPN, CDR2 SVGIG (reference sequence). V lost 0 bases to trimming and J lost 5 bases, with 16 bases between them. This CDR3 is built from 15 residues. The DNA for the CDR3 is TGTGCCTGGAGTGTACATGGGGGCGCCTTGGAGACCCAGTACTTC. As protein: CAWSVHGGALETQYF. Supplemented by reference TRBV30 and TRBJ2-5, the full variable domain reads SQTIHQWPATLVQPVGSPLSLECTVEGTSNPNLYWYRQAAGRGLQLLFYSVGIGQISSEVPQNLSASRPQDRQFILSSKKLLLSDSGFYLCAWSVHGGALETQYFGPGTRLLVL.

This chain uses TRBV11-2 with TRBJ2-1; 7 nucleotides line up with TRBD1. The CDR3 length is 18 residues. The germline gives CDR1 SGHAT, CDR2 FQNNGV. Unmatched junction bases numbered 9, after V lost 1 base and J lost 0 bases. In DNA form, the CDR3 reads TGTGCCAGCAGCTTAGGCCCGGGACAGCCTAGCTCCTACAATGAGCAGTTCTTC. Protein: CASSLGPGQPSSYNEQFF.

This sequence joins TRBV7-2 and TRBJ2-7; D possibly matches TRBD1 or TRBD2 (5 bases each). This CDR3 spans 16 amino acids. Trimming took off 1 base at V and 1 base at J, with 14 bases between the two ends. CDR1 and CDR2 (germline): SGHTA, FQGNSA. Here the CDR3 DNA reads TGTGCCAGCAGCTTAGTATCGGGGACCGTATCCTACGAGCAGTACTTC. This translates into CASSLVSGTVSYEQYF.

This rearrangement joins TRBV4-2 to TRBJ2-3; D remains ambiguous. The CDR3 is 17 residues long. Germline assignment: CDR1 LGHNA and CDR2 YNFKEQ. Trimming pared 4 bases from V and 0 bases from J, leaving 17 bases between. The CDR3 is CASSPPGGSGSTDTQYF. The CDR3 nucleotides read TGTGCCAGCAGCCCTCCTGGCGGCTCAGGTAGCACAGATACGCAGTATTTT.